The T cell receptor (beta chain) under discussion was sequenced for a study of cytomegalovirus exposure and HLA in healthy donors. V gave up 4 bases and J gave up 1 base, with 7 bases separating them. The germline gives CDR1 MGHRA, CDR2 YSYEKL. The CDR3 is 13 residues long. A few counts support this clone. The antigen is undetermined. The same CDR3 arises from other DNA sequences in this sample as well. Overall study results and limits: One variant, a missense change in DCLRE1C, was linked in a later analysis to TCR beta V- and J-gene trimming.

The PCR was carried out with 60 Vbeta primers and 13 Jbeta primers. The protocol was immunoSEQ multiplex PCR, while the TCRdb copy is restricted to in-frame clones and leaves out a portion. Of about 200,000 clones in the sample, approximately 70% were seen once. The chain combines TRBV4-1 with TRBJ2-5, with D possibly matching TRBD1 (6 bases). The sequence was collected from a middle-aged man in good health and CMV-seropositive. The material sequenced was PBMCs. DNA of the CDR3: TGCGCCAGCAGCCGGGGGCCCCAAGAGACCCAGTACTTC. This codes for CASSRGPQETQYF.